The 4 T cell receptor beta chains below all came from one sample that was sequenced in a study of T cell responses to AZD1222 COVID-19 vaccine. Profiled with immunoSEQ multiplex PCR; TCRdb holds only in-frame clones, not every one. The table includes under 170,000 clones, roughly 92% detected once. This specimen consisted of peripheral blood, obtained on day 0 of AZD1222 vaccination. The receptors shown here come from an adult in good health.

V usage is TRBV4-3 and J usage is TRBJ1-5; tentative D call: TRBD1 (6 bases). Germline CDR1 and CDR2: LGHNA and YSLEER. The CDR3 spans 15 residues. V was trimmed by 0 bases and J by 7 bases, leaving 13 bases between them. The CDR3: CASSQDMEGHQPQHF. The CDR3 coding sequence is TGCGCCAGCAGCCAAGACATGGAGGGACACCAGCCCCAGCATTTT.

The V call is TRBV5-1, the J call TRBJ2-7, with 8 bases identical to TRBD1. There are 14 residues in the CDR3. Germline CDR1 SGHRS, CDR2 YFSETQ. After removal of 4 bases from V and 5 bases from J, the junction contained 8 bases not matched to a gene. CDR3 in DNA: TGCGCCAGCAGCCCCGGACAGGGAGGAGACGAGCAGTACGTC. Translating gives CASSPGQGGDEQYV.

The chain links TRBV9 to TRBJ2-7; D unclear. The CDR3 is made up of 11 amino acids. Looked up from germline, CDR1 is SGDLS and CDR2 is YYNGEE. Trimming pared 4 bases from V and 4 bases from J, leaving 6 bases between. CDR3 nucleotides: TGTGCCAGCAGCCTACCTTACGAGCAGTACGTC. Translating it yields CASSLPYEQYV.

V usage is TRBV4-2 and J usage is TRBJ2-5, with a possible D match to TRBD2 (5 bases). CDR3 length equals 14 residues. The germline V and J ends were trimmed by 4 bases and 4 bases, with 13 bases remaining between them. Germline CDR1 is LGHNA and CDR2 is YNFKEQ. CDR3 nucleotides: TGTGCCAGCAGCCCTCTAGCTAGCCGAGAGACCCAGTACTTC. This codes for CASSPLASRETQYF.